These 18 T cell receptor beta chains share one sample of origin, sequenced in a study of T-cell memory formation after mild COVID-19. TCRdb used MiXCR to reprocess the 5' RACE reads, holding one entry per CDR3 protein. The data show 150,000 to 200,000 distinct CDR3 sequences, around a tenth seen once. The sample was PBMCs or a T cell subset sorted from them (not recorded which). The receptors derive from a man between 18 and 29 years old who had mild COVID-19 (a few samples of this study predate the infection). Cell type and time point are not known.

The rearrangement uses TRBV7-2 and TRBJ2-3; 10 bases match TRBD2. CDR3 length equals 15 residues. Germline CDR1 SGHTA, CDR2 FQGNSA. V lost 3 bases and J lost 8; bases outside the gene matches: 8. The CDR3, as DNA: TGTGCCAGCAGCTTCGGCAGCGGGGGGGCCGGTACGCAGTATTTT. Residues: CASSFGSGGAGTQYF.

This clonotype was detected only a few times. The chain is built from TRBV5-1 and TRBJ2-1; TRBD2 aligns across 12 bases. The CDR3 covers 18 residues. CDR1 SGHRS and CDR2 YFSETQ come from the germline V gene. V lost 3 bases to trimming and J lost 9 bases; unmatched junction nucleotides: 16. This chain's CDR3 is CASSSGGLAGGLGPEQFF. In nucleotides, the CDR3 is TGCGCCAGCAGCTCTGGTGGTCTAGCGGGGGGGCTGGGTCCTGAGCAGTTCTTC.

DNA of the CDR3: TGTGCCAGCTCACCAGATGGCAGGGTTGAGTACTTC. It specifies CASSPDGRVEYF. The chain employs TRBV18 and TRBJ2-4, with D tentatively TRBD1 (5 bases). V was cut by 2 bases and J by 14 bases, with 13 bases left in between. This CDR3 comprises 12 residues. Germline V gene data show CDR1 as KGHSH and CDR2 as LQKENI. The entire variable domain, with the rest obtained from reference TRBV18 and TRBJ2-4, is as follows: NAGVMQNPRHLVRRRGQEARLRCSPMKGHSHVYWYRQLPEEGLKFMVYLQKENIIDESGMPKERFSAEFPKEGPSILRIQQVVRGDSAAYFCASSPDGRVEYFGAGTRLSVL.

This clonotype showed up just a few times. The rearrangement links TRBV2 to TRBJ1-4, with 9 bases lining up with TRBD1. V dropped 3 bases and J dropped 6; count of bases not matched to a gene: 11. The length of the CDR3 is 17 residues. Looked up from germline, CDR1 is SNHLY and CDR2 is FYNNEI. The CDR3 loop reads CASSDRAGTGLDEKLFF. The CDR3 DNA sequence: TGTGCCAGCAGTGATCGAGCAGGGACAGGGCTGGATGAAAAACTGTTTTTT.

This clonotype was found a few times. The chain combines TRBV18 with TRBJ1-5; no reliable D call. Deletions cut 4 bases from V and 3 bases from J, with 7 bases between. Germline CDR1 KGHSH, CDR2 LQKENI. The CDR3 is made up of 13 amino acids. CDR3 residues: CASSQGFNQPQHF. CDR3 nucleotides: TGTGCCAGCTCACAGGGTTTCAATCAGCCCCAGCATTTT.

This clonotype was detected a few times. J is TRBJ2-7 and V is TRBV7-2, with D maybe TRBD2 (5 bases). The CDR3 is 13 residues long. The germline V gene encodes CDR1 SGHTA and CDR2 FQGNSA. The V gene lost 3 bases and the J gene lost 3 bases, with 9 bases spanning the gap. The DNA of the CDR3 is TGTGCCAGCAGCTTCGGACTGAACTACGAGCAGTACGTC. It codes for CASSFGLNYEQYV.

There are many counts of this clonotype. The V call is TRBV2, the J call TRBJ1-6; no clear D gene. Trimming left V 6 bases short and J 6 bases short, with 15 bases between. The CDR3 has 15 amino acids. Germline CDR1 and CDR2: SNHLY and FYNNEI. The chain's CDR3 is CASSGNGPTNSPLHF. As DNA, the CDR3 is TGTGCCAGCAGCGGGAACGGTCCGACTAATTCACCCCTCCACTTT.

This clonotype has a count of ten or more. CDR3 in amino acids: CASKTDSHNSPLHF. CDR3 bases: TGTGCCAGCAAGACCGACAGCCATAATTCACCCCTCCACTTT. The chain joins TRBV2 to TRBJ1-6; D is possibly TRBD1 (5 bases). This CDR3 has 14 residues. The germline CDR1 and CDR2 sequences are SNHLY and FYNNEI. V shed 7 bases and J shed 5 bases, with 12 bases lying between them.

The sample holds many counts of this clonotype. One end of the junction is discordant with germline, which a read error may explain. This sequence joins TRBV18 and TRBJ2-5; D is perhaps TRBD2 (5 bases). The length of the CDR3 is 13 residues. Germline V gene lookup returns CDR1 KGHSH and CDR2 LQKENI. This CDR3 reads CASSPPGGETQYF. The CDR3 DNA is TGCGCCAGCAGCCCCCCAGGAGGCGAGACCCAGTACTTC. The full variable domain, with the rest looked up from reference TRBV18 and TRBJ2-5, is NAGVMQNPRHLVRRRGQEARLRCSPMKGHSHVYWYRQLPEEGLKFMVYLQKENIIDESGMPKERFSAEFPKEGPSILRIQQVVRGDSAAYFCASSPPGGETQYFGPGTRLLVL.

The genes are TRBV20-1 and TRBJ2-1, with 11 bases that match TRBD1. The CDR3 extends over 13 amino acids. With 5 bases clipped from V and 9 bases from J, the junction kept 6 bases outside the gene matches. Germline CDR1 and CDR2: DFQATT and SNEGSKA (reference sequence). CDR3 DNA sequence: TGCAGTGCTCCACGGGACAGGGGGACTGAGCAGTTCTTC. Residues: CSAPRDRGTEQFF.

This chain joins TRBV12-3 or TRBV12-4 and TRBJ1-2; the match to TRBD1 covers 8 bases. The CDR3 spans 15 residues. J lost 4 bases, V lost 8 bases, and 12 bases had no gene match. Here the CDR3 DNA reads TGTGCCAGCGGATGGGACAGGAGTACCATCTATGGCTACACCTTC. As protein: CASGWDRSTIYGYTF.

This clonotype was found a few times. The chain couples TRBV7-8 to TRBJ1-5, with no clear D. This CDR3 is built from 14 residues. Germline loops: CDR1 SGHVS, CDR2 FQNEAQ. Trimming removed 1 base at V and 6 bases at J, with 10 bases between. This chain's CDR3 is CASSLGMASQPQHF. CDR3 in DNA: TGTGCCAGCAGCTTAGGGATGGCCTCTCAGCCCCAGCATTTT.

The chain is built from TRBV29-1 and TRBJ1-2; possible D gene TRBD1, 6 bases. V was clipped by 2 bases and J by 5 bases, with 12 bases between them. The CDR3 spans 13 residues. The germline CDR1 and CDR2 sequences are SQVTM and ANQGSEA. The CDR3 sequence is CSVEQGIRYGYTF. The CDR3 DNA reads TGCAGCGTTGAACAGGGGATTCGGTATGGCTACACCTTC.

This clonotype was counted only a few times. The chain links TRBV4-2 to TRBJ2-3; 9 bases are a match to TRBD2. Per the germline V gene, CDR1 is LGHNA and CDR2 is YNFKEQ. V gave up 2 bases and J gave up 3 bases; unmatched junction bases: 6. This CDR3 is 16 amino acids long. DNA for the CDR3: TGTGCCAGCAGCCAAAATGCGGGGGGGCCTACAGATACGCAGTATTTT. Protein product: CASSQNAGGPTDTQYF.

This clonotype was picked up a small number of times. This chain connects TRBV7-2 to TRBJ1-2, with unresolved D. From germline, CDR1 is SGHTA and CDR2 FQGNSA. V dropped 4 bases and J dropped 7 bases, with 25 bases sitting between them. The CDR3 length is 17 residues. CDR3: CASSSSSLLALRSGYTF. CDR3 coding DNA: TGTGCCAGCAGCTCAAGTTCCTTATTGGCCCTACGGTCTGGCTACACCTTC.

Worth noting for this clonotype: At one end, the junction sequence differs from germline, possibly due to a read error. This chain joins TRBV6-2 or TRBV6-3 and TRBJ1-1; 8 nucleotides agree with TRBD1. The germline V gene encodes CDR1 MNHEY and CDR2 SVGEGT. This CDR3 region has 14 residues. The CDR3 DNA sequence: TGTGCCAGCAGCTACTCCAGGGGGCACACTGAAGCTTTCTTT. This sequence encodes CASSYSRGHTEAFF.

J is TRBJ1-1 and V is TRBV4-1, with TRBD1 identical over 8 bases. Germline V lookup: CDR1 MGHRA, CDR2 YSYEKL. The CDR3 covers 14 residues. After removal of 8 bases from V and 5 bases from J, the junction contained 10 bases not matched to a gene. CDR3 in amino acids: CASRVAGGRTEAFF. As DNA, the CDR3 is TGCGCCAGCCGAGTTGCAGGGGGCCGGACTGAAGCTTTCTTT.

Comments on this clonotype: Lacking the conserved final phenylalanine or tryptophan, this CDR3 likely reflects a read error. The chain couples TRBV19 to TRBJ2-4, with 10 bases matching TRBD2. The CDR3 runs 18 residues. V was clipped by 3 bases and J by 7 bases; unmatched bases: 15. The germline gives CDR1 LNHDA, CDR2 SQIVND (reference sequence). The CDR3 DNA follows: TGTGCCAGTAGTATTACTAGCGGGGCGTTTTCGGGGTCGAACATTCAGTACCTC. Its protein is CASSITSGAFSGSNIQYL.